This T cell receptor (beta chain) was identified during a study of blood T cell repertoires in COVID-19. About the research overall: COVID-19 samples from acute and convalescent phases originated in the United States, Italy and Spain.

The ends were cut back, 0 bases at V and 1 base at J, with 7 bases in the middle. This CDR3 comprises 14 residues. In germline, CDR1 is SGHDT, CDR2 YYEEEE. Seattle patient enrollment occurred during active infection, with longitudinal follow-up thereafter. Per the authors' pipeline: Researchers report that nucleated cell counts were estimated from reference gene primer amplification. Sequencing was performed with immunoSEQ multiplex PCR; in TCRdb, only in-frame clones are kept and a portion is missing. From that table come the V and J calls and clone size; the DNA was used to work out D and trimming. This sample has fewer than 450,000 clones; around 89% occur once, and the top ten carry roughly 13%.

This TCR came from a woman in her forties or fifties with COVID-19, enrolled during active disease. What was sequenced was peripheral blood. J is TRBJ1-1 and V is TRBV5-6; D might be TRBD1 (5 bases). In DNA form, the CDR3 reads TGTGCCAGCAGCTTGGACAGGCAGAACACTGAAGCTTTCTTT. It specifies CASSLDRQNTEAFF.